Listed below are T cell receptor beta chains from one sample, sequenced in a study of cytomegalovirus exposure and HLA in healthy donors. The table came from immunoSEQ multiplex PCR; TCRdb's copy has only in-frame clones and leaves some out. Its table records fewer than 110,000 clones. The sample was PBMCs. The receptors shown here come from a man aged 40-55 years in good health and CMV-seronegative. The CDR3 runs from the conserved cysteine through the conserved F or W. The order of the fields is V gene, J gene, D gene, CDR3 DNA, CDR3 protein. A D gene is named only where the DNA matches it firmly.

V gene: TRBV27; J gene: TRBJ2-7; D gene: NA; CDR3 DNA: TGTGCCAGCAGTTTTAGGACAGACTACGAGCAGTACTTC; CDR3 protein: CASSFRTDYEQYF
V gene: TRBV6-5; J gene: TRBJ2-3; D gene: NA; CDR3 DNA: TGTGCCAGCAGTTACAGGGGGATCTCTAGCACAGATACGCAGTATTTT; CDR3 protein: CASSYRGISSTDTQYF
V gene: TRBV19; J gene: TRBJ1-5; D gene: NA; CDR3 DNA: TGTGCCAGTAAAACCCTAGCGGGGGGCAGACTTAGCAATCAGCCCCAGCATTTT; CDR3 protein: CASKTLAGGRLSNQPQHF
V gene: TRBV6-5; J gene: TRBJ2-7; D gene: TRBD2; CDR3 DNA: TGTGCCAGCAGTTACCTAGGGACTAGCGGACTCTACGAGCAGTACTTC; CDR3 protein: CASSYLGTSGLYEQYF
V gene: TRBV2; J gene: TRBJ2-7; D gene: NA; CDR3 DNA: TGTGCCAGCAGTGTTTCGCTAGCAGGCGAGCAGTACTTC; CDR3 protein: CASSVSLAGEQYF
V gene: TRBV5-1; J gene: TRBJ1-1; D gene: NA; CDR3 DNA: TGCGCCAGCAGCTTCCACGGGGAATTGGCCACTGAAGCTTTCTTT; CDR3 protein: CASSFHGELATEAFF
V gene: TRBV19; J gene: TRBJ1-6; D gene: TRBD1; CDR3 DNA: TGTGCCAGTAGTATGGGGACAGTTAATTCACCCCTCCACTTT; CDR3 protein: CASSMGTVNSPLHF
V gene: TRBV5-1; J gene: TRBJ2-7; D gene: TRBD2; CDR3 DNA: TGCGCCAGCAGCTTGGGACTAGCGGGGGGTAGCGAGCAGTACTTC; CDR3 protein: CASSLGLAGGSEQYF
V gene: TRBV5-8; J gene: TRBJ1-1; D gene: NA; CDR3 DNA: TGTGCCAGCAGCTTGCCAATGGACTATGAAGCTTTCTTT; CDR3 protein: CASSLPMDYEAFF
V gene: TRBV18; J gene: TRBJ2-3; D gene: TRBD2; CDR3 DNA: TGTGCCAGCTCACCACCGTCGCTAGCGGGGGCCCAGCGGGGGGTGCAGTATTTT; CDR3 protein: CASSPPSLAGAQRGVQYF
V gene: TRBV11-2; J gene: TRBJ2-3; D gene: TRBD2; CDR3 DNA: TGTGCCAGCAGCCCCGGTAGTCTAGCGGGAGATACGCAGTATTTT; CDR3 protein: CASSPGSLAGDTQYF
V gene: TRBV9; J gene: TRBJ1-1; D gene: TRBD1; CDR3 DNA: TGTGCCAGCAGCGTAGTTGGGACAGGGTCCCTGAACACTGAAGCTTTCTTT; CDR3 protein: CASSVVGTGSLNTEAFF
V gene: TRBV28; J gene: TRBJ2-3; D gene: NA; CDR3 DNA: TGTGCCAGCAGTATCACAGGGTATAGGGGCACAGATACGCAGTATTTT; CDR3 protein: CASSITGYRGTDTQYF
V gene: TRBV7-8; J gene: TRBJ2-2; D gene: NA; CDR3 DNA: TGTGCCAGCAGCTCCACACAGGGTTTGAATGGCGGGGAGCTGTTTTTT; CDR3 protein: CASSSTQGLNGGELFF
V gene: TRBV21-1; J gene: TRBJ1-5; D gene: NA; CDR3 DNA: TGTGCCAGCAGCAAAAGGCGGCCGGCTGATCAGCCCCAGCATTTT; CDR3 protein: CASSKRRPADQPQHF
V gene: TRBV4-1; J gene: TRBJ2-3; D gene: TRBD2; CDR3 DNA: TGCGCCAGCAGCCACCGGGGGGTAGACTATGGGCAGTATTTT; CDR3 protein: CASSHRGVDYGQYF
V gene: TRBV6-5; J gene: TRBJ2-7; D gene: NA; CDR3 DNA: TGTGCCAGCAGTTACTCCCGTGGACTCTACGAGCAGTACTTC; CDR3 protein: CASSYSRGLYEQYF
V gene: TRBV5-4; J gene: TRBJ2-3; D gene: NA; CDR3 DNA: TGTGCCAGCAGGGCCAGTGGTAGAGGAAGCACAGATACGCAGTATTTT; CDR3 protein: CASRASGRGSTDTQYF
V gene: TRBV7-9; J gene: TRBJ1-2; D gene: NA; CDR3 DNA: TGTGCCAGCAGCTTACCGACAGATTACTATGGCTACACCTTC; CDR3 protein: CASSLPTDYYGYTF
V gene: TRBV27; J gene: TRBJ1-2; D gene: NA; CDR3 DNA: TGTGCCAGCAGTCGGCCGGACAGCGTCGGCGGCTACACCTTC; CDR3 protein: CASSRPDSVGGYTF
V gene: TRBV5-4; J gene: TRBJ1-3; D gene: TRBD1; CDR3 DNA: TGTGCCAGCAGCTCCGGGACAGGGGTCTCCTTCTCTGGAAACACCATATATTTT; CDR3 protein: CASSSGTGVSFSGNTIYF
V gene: TRBV25-1; J gene: TRBJ2-5; D gene: NA; CDR3 DNA: TGTGCCAGCAGGAACCCTTGGGAGCAGTACTTC; CDR3 protein: CASRNPWEQYF
V gene: TRBV6-5; J gene: TRBJ2-6; D gene: NA; CDR3 DNA: TGTGCCAGCAGTTACGGGGGGACTGGGGCCAACGTCCTGACTTTC; CDR3 protein: CASSYGGTGANVLTF
V gene: TRBV9; J gene: TRBJ2-7; D gene: TRBD2; CDR3 DNA: TGTGCCAGCAGCCAAAACCCACTAGCGGGGACCGCCAACGAGCAGTACTTC; CDR3 protein: CASSQNPLAGTANEQYF
V gene: TRBV7-2; J gene: TRBJ2-5; D gene: NA; CDR3 DNA: TGTGCCAGCAGCTTAGCGACAGCAGCAACCCCATTCCAAGAGACCCAGTACTTC; CDR3 protein: CASSLATAATPFQETQYF
V gene: TRBV4-3; J gene: TRBJ2-3; D gene: TRBD2; CDR3 DNA: TGCGCCAGCAGCCAAGAGGCGGGGAGGACTAGCGGGAGCACAGATACGCAGTATTTT; CDR3 protein: CASSQEAGRTSGSTDTQYF
V gene: TRBV9; J gene: TRBJ1-4; D gene: TRBD1; CDR3 DNA: TGTGCCAGCAGCGGGTCGCCGGGACAGATTAATGAAAAACTGTTTTTT; CDR3 protein: CASSGSPGQINEKLFF
V gene: TRBV5-4; J gene: TRBJ2-3; D gene: TRBD1; CDR3 DNA: TGTGCCAGCAGCTTAGGACAGGGGCCAGATACGCAGTATTTT; CDR3 protein: CASSLGQGPDTQYF
V gene: TRBV28; J gene: TRBJ2-7; D gene: TRBD1; CDR3 DNA: TGTGCCAGCAGTTCCTCGGGACAGGGGATCTACGAGCAGTACTTC; CDR3 protein: CASSSSGQGIYEQYF
V gene: TRBV6-1; J gene: TRBJ1-5; D gene: TRBD1; CDR3 DNA: TGTGCCACCAGAGACTGGCAGGGGGACGTTCAGCCCCAGCATTTT; CDR3 protein: CATRDWQGDVQPQHF
V gene: TRBV19; J gene: TRBJ2-3; D gene: TRBD2; CDR3 DNA: TGTGCCAGTAATTGGGCGCTAGCGGTATACACAGATACGCAGTATTTT; CDR3 protein: CASNWALAVYTDTQYF
V gene: TRBV5-4; J gene: TRBJ1-2; D gene: NA; CDR3 DNA: TGTGCCAGCAGCCCTCTTACAGGGAACTATGGCTACACCTTC; CDR3 protein: CASSPLTGNYGYTF
V gene: TRBV29-1; J gene: TRBJ1-1; D gene: NA; CDR3 DNA: TGCAGCGTTGAGATACAGGGCGTAGGTGAAGCTTTCTTT; CDR3 protein: CSVEIQGVGEAFF
V gene: TRBV5-1; J gene: TRBJ2-3; D gene: NA; CDR3 DNA: TGCGCCAGCAGCTTGGCTTCGGGGGTCGGAGATACGCAGTATTTT; CDR3 protein: CASSLASGVGDTQYF
V gene: TRBV6-5; J gene: TRBJ2-7; D gene: TRBD2; CDR3 DNA: TGTGCCAGCAGTTACCCGGGGGGTGGCGAGCAGTACTTC; CDR3 protein: CASSYPGGGEQYF
V gene: TRBV19; J gene: TRBJ2-2; D gene: NA; CDR3 DNA: TGTGCCAGTAGTATAGTAACGGGAGCGGGCACCGGGGAGCTGTTTTTT; CDR3 protein: CASSIVTGAGTGELFF
V gene: TRBV6-5; J gene: TRBJ1-2; D gene: NA; CDR3 DNA: TGTGCCAGCAGTTACTACGCCGGGGGGGAAGGCTACACCTTC; CDR3 protein: CASSYYAGGEGYTF
V gene: TRBV19; J gene: TRBJ2-7; D gene: NA; CDR3 DNA: TGTGCCAGTAGTATCGATGCGGGTAGCTCCTACGAGCAGTACTTC; CDR3 protein: CASSIDAGSSYEQYF
V gene: TRBV5-1; J gene: TRBJ2-4; D gene: TRBD2; CDR3 DNA: TGCGCCAGCAGCTCGACTAGCCCGAGGGGTGAAAACATTCAGTACTTC; CDR3 protein: CASSSTSPRGENIQYF
V gene: TRBV19; J gene: TRBJ2-6; D gene: NA; CDR3 DNA: TGTGCCAGTAACAGCAACTCTGGGGCCAACGTCCTGACTTTC; CDR3 protein: CASNSNSGANVLTF
V gene: TRBV6-5; J gene: TRBJ2-7; D gene: TRBD1; CDR3 DNA: TGTGCCAGCCAGTCCGGGACAGAGTACGAGCAGTACTTC; CDR3 protein: CASQSGTEYEQYF
V gene: TRBV7-2; J gene: TRBJ2-7; D gene: NA; CDR3 DNA: TGTGCCAGCAGCACGACTAGGTCCTACGAGCAGTACTTC; CDR3 protein: CASSTTRSYEQYF
V gene: TRBV9; J gene: TRBJ1-4; D gene: NA; CDR3 DNA: TGTGCCAGCAGCGTAGGCAGGGGATGGACTAATGAAAAACTGTTTTTT; CDR3 protein: CASSVGRGWTNEKLFF
V gene: TRBV20-1; J gene: TRBJ2-7; D gene: NA; CDR3 DNA: TGCAGTGTTTCGGAGATAGACGAGCAGTACTTC; CDR3 protein: CSVSEIDEQYF
V gene: TRBV28; J gene: TRBJ2-3; D gene: TRBD2; CDR3 DNA: TGTGCCAGCAGCATACTAGCGGCCGGCACAGATACGCAGTATTTT; CDR3 protein: CASSILAAGTDTQYF
V gene: TRBV9; J gene: TRBJ2-7; D gene: NA; CDR3 DNA: TGTGCCAGCAGCGTAGGTTCACAGGGCCGGGGCGAGCAGTACTTC; CDR3 protein: CASSVGSQGRGEQYF
V gene: TRBV30; J gene: TRBJ2-6; D gene: NA; CDR3 DNA: TGTGCCTGGATGGTGGGGGGGCCCGGTTCTGGGGCCAACGTCCTGACTTTC; CDR3 protein: CAWMVGGPGSGANVLTF
V gene: TRBV27; J gene: TRBJ2-5; D gene: TRBD1; CDR3 DNA: TGTGCCAGCAGTTTACTCCCCAGGGGGCTAGAGACCCAGTACTTC; CDR3 protein: CASSLLPRGLETQYF
V gene: TRBV11-2; J gene: TRBJ1-1; D gene: NA; CDR3 DNA: TGTGCCAGCAGCCCCACGGACAGCATGAACACTGAAGCTTTCTTT; CDR3 protein: CASSPTDSMNTEAFF
V gene: TRBV19; J gene: TRBJ1-2; D gene: TRBD1; CDR3 DNA: TGTGCCAGTGGACAGGGCACCTATGGCTACACCTTC; CDR3 protein: CASGQGTYGYTF
V gene: TRBV5-1; J gene: TRBJ2-5; D gene: NA; CDR3 DNA: TGCGCCAGCAGGCTCAACTTCCAAGAGACCCAGTACTTC; CDR3 protein: CASRLNFQETQYF
V gene: TRBV28; J gene: TRBJ1-5; D gene: NA; CDR3 DNA: TGTGCCAGCGGAGGAAGCAATCAGCCCCAGCATTTT; CDR3 protein: CASGGSNQPQHF
V gene: TRBV28; J gene: TRBJ1-5; D gene: TRBD1; CDR3 DNA: TGTGCCAGCAGTCGGGACAGCTACAATCAGCCCCAGCATTTT; CDR3 protein: CASSRDSYNQPQHF
V gene: TRBV7-8; J gene: TRBJ2-1; D gene: NA; CDR3 DNA: TGTGCCAGCAGCCCGGTACTAGGAAGGGGGTACAATGAGCAGTTCTTC; CDR3 protein: CASSPVLGRGYNEQFF
V gene: TRBV6-5; J gene: TRBJ2-7; D gene: NA; CDR3 DNA: TGTGCCAGCAGTTACCCGGGTCGCGGCTACGAGCAGTACTTC; CDR3 protein: CASSYPGRGYEQYF